This TCR beta chain was identified in a study of preoperative IRX-2 immunotherapy in early breast cancer. Per germline, CDR1 SGHNT and CDR2 YENEEA. V shed 5 bases and J 2 bases; nucleotides not matched to a gene: 7. The CDR3 loop spans 15 amino acids. TCRdb keeps only in-frame clones here, not all; method: immunoSEQ multiplex PCR. The sample has a few thousand clones, 79% seen once. The treatment: preoperative locoregional IRX-2 cytokine immunotherapy. Preoperative locoregional IRX-2 cytokine immunotherapy was tested in the phase Ib source study. The gene calls are TRBV11-3 and TRBJ2-3; TRBD1 matches 7 bases. This TCR was sampled from a human donor with breast cancer. The sample was tumor tissue, taken after IRX-2 immunotherapy. CDR3: CASSPQTGFTDTQYF. CDR3 DNA: TGTGCCAGCAGCCCTCAGACAGGGTTCACAGATACGCAGTATTTT.